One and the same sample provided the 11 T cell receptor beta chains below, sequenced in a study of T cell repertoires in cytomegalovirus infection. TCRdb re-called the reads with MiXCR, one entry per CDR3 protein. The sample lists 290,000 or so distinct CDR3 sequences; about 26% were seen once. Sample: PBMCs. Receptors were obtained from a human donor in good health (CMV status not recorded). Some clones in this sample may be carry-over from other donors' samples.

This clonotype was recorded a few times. CDR3 DNA: TGTGCCAGCAGTCCGGTAGGGGGCAATCAGCCCCAGCATTTT. Encoded protein: CASSPVGGNQPQHF. J is TRBJ1-5 and V is TRBV6-1, with D possibly being TRBD1 (5 bases). The CDR3 totals 14 residues. V lost 5 bases to trimming and J lost 2 bases, with 10 bases between them. From germline, CDR1 is MNHNS and CDR2 SASEGT.

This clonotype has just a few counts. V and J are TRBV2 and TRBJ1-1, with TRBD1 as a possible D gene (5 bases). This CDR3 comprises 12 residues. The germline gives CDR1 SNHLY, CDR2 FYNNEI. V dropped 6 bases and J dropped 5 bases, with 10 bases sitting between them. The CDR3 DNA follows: TGTGCCAGCAGCCGGGGGTGGACTGAAGCTTTCTTT. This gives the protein CASSRGWTEAFF.

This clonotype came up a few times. The CDR3 loop reads CSVGTDLNQPQHF. The DNA for the CDR3 is TGCAGCGTTGGGACAGATCTTAATCAGCCCCAGCATTTT. The V gene is TRBV29-1, the J gene TRBJ1-5; possibly TRBD1 for D (6 bases). V lost 4 bases and J 4 bases, leaving 11 bases between the germline ends. The CDR3 consists of 13 residues. The germline V gene has CDR1 SQVTM and CDR2 ANQGSEA.

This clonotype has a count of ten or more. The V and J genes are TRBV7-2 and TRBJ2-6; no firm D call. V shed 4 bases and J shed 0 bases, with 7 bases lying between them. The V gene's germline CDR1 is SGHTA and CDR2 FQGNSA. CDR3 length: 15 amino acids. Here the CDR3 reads CASSSRTSGANVLTF. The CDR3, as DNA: TGTGCCAGCAGCTCCAGAACCTCTGGGGCCAACGTCCTGACTTTC.

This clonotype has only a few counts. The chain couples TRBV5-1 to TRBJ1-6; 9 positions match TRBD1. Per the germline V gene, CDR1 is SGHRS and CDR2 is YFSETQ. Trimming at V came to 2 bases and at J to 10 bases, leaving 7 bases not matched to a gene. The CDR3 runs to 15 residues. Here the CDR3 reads CASSLGDRDESPLHF. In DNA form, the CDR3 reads TGCGCCAGCAGCTTAGGGGACAGGGATGAATCACCCCTCCACTTT.

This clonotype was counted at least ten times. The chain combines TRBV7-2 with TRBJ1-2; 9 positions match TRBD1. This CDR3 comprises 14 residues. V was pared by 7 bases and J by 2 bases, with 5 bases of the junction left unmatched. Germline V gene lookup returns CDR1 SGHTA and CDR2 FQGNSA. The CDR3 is CASTVDRGNYGYTF. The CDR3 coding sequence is TGTGCCAGCACCGTCGACAGGGGGAACTATGGCTACACCTTC.

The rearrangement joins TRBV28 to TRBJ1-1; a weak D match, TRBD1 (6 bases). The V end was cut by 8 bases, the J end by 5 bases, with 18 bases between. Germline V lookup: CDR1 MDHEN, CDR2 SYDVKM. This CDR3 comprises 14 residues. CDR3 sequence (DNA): TGTGCCAGCCTGCGATGGGGGGCGGGTACTGAAGCTTTCTTT. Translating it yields CASLRWGAGTEAFF.

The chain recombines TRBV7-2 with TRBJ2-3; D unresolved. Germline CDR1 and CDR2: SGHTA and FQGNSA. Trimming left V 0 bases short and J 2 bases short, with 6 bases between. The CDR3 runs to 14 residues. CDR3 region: CTSSLALNTDTQYF. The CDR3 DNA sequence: TGTACCAGCAGCTTAGCGCTTAACACAGATACGCAGTATTTT.

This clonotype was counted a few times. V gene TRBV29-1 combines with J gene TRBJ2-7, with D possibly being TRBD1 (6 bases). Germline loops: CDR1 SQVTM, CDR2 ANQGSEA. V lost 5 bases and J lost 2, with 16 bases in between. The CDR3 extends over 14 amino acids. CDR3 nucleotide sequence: TGCAGCGTTTCCCAAATGACAGGAGCCTACGAGCAGTACTTC. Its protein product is CSVSQMTGAYEQYF.

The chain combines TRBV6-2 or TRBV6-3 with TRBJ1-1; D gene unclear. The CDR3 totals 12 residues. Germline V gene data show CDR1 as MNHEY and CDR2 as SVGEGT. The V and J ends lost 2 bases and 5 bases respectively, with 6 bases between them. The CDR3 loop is CASSYQVTEAFF. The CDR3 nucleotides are TGTGCCAGCAGTTACCAGGTGACTGAAGCTTTCTTT.

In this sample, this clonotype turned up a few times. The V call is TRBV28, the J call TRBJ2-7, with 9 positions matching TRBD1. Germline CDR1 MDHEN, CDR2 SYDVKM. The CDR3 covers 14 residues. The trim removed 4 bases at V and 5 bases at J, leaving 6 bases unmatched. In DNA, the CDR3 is TGTGCCAGCAGTTCAGGACAGGGGACCCACGAGCAGTACTTC. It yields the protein CASSSGQGTHEQYF. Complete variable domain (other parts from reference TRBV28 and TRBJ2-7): DVKVTQSSRYLVKRTGEKVFLECVQDMDHENMFWYRQDPGLGLRLIYFSYDVKMKEKGDIPEGYSVSREKKERFSLILESASTNQTSMYLCASSSGQGTHEQYFGPGTRLTVT.